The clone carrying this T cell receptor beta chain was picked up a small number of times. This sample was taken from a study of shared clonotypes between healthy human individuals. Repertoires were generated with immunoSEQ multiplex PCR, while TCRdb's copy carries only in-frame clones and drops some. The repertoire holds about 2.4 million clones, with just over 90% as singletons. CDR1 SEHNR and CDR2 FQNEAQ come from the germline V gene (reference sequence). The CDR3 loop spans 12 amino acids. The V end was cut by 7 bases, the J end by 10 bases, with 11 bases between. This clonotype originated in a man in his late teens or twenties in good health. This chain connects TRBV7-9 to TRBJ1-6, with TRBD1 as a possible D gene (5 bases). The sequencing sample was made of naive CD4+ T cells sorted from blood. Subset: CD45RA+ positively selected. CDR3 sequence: CASTFGGSPLHF. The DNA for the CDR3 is TGTGCCAGCACTTTCGGGGGGTCACCCCTCCACTTT.